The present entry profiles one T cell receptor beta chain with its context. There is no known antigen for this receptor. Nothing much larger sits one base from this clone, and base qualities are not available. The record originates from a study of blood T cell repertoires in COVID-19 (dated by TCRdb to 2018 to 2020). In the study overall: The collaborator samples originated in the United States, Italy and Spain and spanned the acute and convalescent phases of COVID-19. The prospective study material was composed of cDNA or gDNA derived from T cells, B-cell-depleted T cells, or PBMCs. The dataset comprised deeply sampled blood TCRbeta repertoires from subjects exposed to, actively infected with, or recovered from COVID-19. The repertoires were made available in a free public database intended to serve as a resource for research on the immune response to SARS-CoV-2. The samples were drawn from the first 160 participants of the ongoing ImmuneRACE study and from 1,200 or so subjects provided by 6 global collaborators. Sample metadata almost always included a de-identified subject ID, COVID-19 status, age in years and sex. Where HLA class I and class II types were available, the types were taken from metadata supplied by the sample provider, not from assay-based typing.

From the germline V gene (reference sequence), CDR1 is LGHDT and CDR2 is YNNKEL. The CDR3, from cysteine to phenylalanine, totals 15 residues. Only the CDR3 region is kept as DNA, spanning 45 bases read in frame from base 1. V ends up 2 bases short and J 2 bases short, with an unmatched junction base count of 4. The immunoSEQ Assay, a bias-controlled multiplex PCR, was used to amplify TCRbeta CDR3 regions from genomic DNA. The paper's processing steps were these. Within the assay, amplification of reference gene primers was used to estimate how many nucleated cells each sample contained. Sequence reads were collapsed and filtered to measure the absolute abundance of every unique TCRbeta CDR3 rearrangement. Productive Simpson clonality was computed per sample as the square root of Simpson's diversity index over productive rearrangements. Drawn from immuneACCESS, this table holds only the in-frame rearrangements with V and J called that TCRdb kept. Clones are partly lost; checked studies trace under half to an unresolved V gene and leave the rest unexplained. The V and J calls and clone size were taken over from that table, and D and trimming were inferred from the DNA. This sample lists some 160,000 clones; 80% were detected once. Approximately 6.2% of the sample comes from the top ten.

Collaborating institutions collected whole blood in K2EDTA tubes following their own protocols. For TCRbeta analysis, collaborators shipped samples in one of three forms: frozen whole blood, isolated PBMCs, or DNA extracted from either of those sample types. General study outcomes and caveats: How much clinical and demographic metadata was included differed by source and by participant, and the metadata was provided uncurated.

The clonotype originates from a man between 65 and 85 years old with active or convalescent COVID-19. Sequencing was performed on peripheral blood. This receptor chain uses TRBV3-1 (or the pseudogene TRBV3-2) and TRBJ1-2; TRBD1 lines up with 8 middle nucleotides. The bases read TGTGCCAGCAGCCAACCTGGGGACAGGAACTATGGCTACACCTTC. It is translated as CASSQPGDRNYGYTF.